The 26 T cell receptor beta chains reported below all come from one sample, sequenced in a study of cytomegalovirus exposure and HLA in healthy donors (dated by TCRdb to 2016 to 2017). Preparation of the library involved the immunoSEQ multiplex PCR assay. TCRdb's version of the immuneACCESS table is confined to in-frame rearrangements and falls short of the full clone set. An unresolved V gene accounts for under half of the shortfall where checked; the remainder is of unknown origin. Present in this sample are under 150,000 clones, approximately 86% of which were seen just once. The top ten clonotypes cover 7.5% to 10% of the sample. The sequencing sample was made of PBMCs. The source of these receptors is a woman aged 18-29 years in good health and CMV-seropositive.

The chain employs TRBV6-6 and TRBJ1-1; possible D gene TRBD1, 5 bases. V lost 1 base to trimming and J lost 5 bases, with 11 bases between them. The CDR3 length is 14 residues. Germline V gene sequence: CDR1 MNHNY, CDR2 SVGAGI (reference sequence). Here the CDR3 DNA reads TGTGCCAGCAGTTACTATCCCCGGGGGACTGAAGCTTTCTTT. Its protein product is CASSYYPRGTEAFF.

This clone was seen only once. This chain links TRBV28 with TRBJ2-3; 8 bases map to TRBD1. The V gene end was trimmed by 6 bases and the J gene end by 15 bases; junction bases not matched to a gene: 14. This CDR3 comprises 13 residues. CDR1 and CDR2 (germline): MDHEN, SYDVKM. The CDR3 region has the DNA TGTGCCAGCAGAACGACGGTGGGACAGGTCCTCTATTTT. Translated, it gives CASRTTVGQVLYF.

This chain uses TRBV29-1 with TRBJ1-1, with TRBD1 matching over 10 bases. Germline CDR1 reads SQVTM; CDR2 reads ANQGSEA. V lost 6 bases, J lost 1 base, and 8 bases stayed unmatched. CDR3 size: 15 residues. CDR3 loop: CSVQRQGAGNTEAFF. The CDR3 DNA reads TGCAGCGTCCAGCGACAGGGGGCAGGGAACACTGAAGCTTTCTTT.

This clone was counted once. The rearrangement links TRBV14 to TRBJ1-4; D unclear. The germline V gene encodes CDR1 SGHDN and CDR2 FVKESK. Deletions cut 2 bases from V and 8 bases from J, with 15 bases between. This CDR3 region has 15 residues. Written as DNA, the CDR3 is TGTGCCAGCAGCCAATCGCTCGGGTGGGAGGAAAAACTGTTTTTT. It specifies CASSQSLGWEEKLFF.

V is TRBV18 and J is TRBJ1-2; the match to TRBD1 covers 9 bases. Germline trimming cut 5 bases from V and 1 base from J; bases unmatched to any gene: 5. CDR1 and CDR2 from the germline V gene are KGHSH and LQKENI. CDR3 length: 15 amino acids. The CDR3, as DNA: TGTGCCAGCTCAGTCAGGACAGGGGATAACTATGGCTACACCTTC. Its protein product is CASSVRTGDNYGYTF.

This CDR3 is CASSVGTATSGITDTQYF. In nucleotides, the CDR3 is TGTGCCAGCAGCGTCGGCACCGCAACTAGCGGAATCACAGATACGCAGTATTTT. The chain combines TRBV9 with TRBJ2-3; 8 nucleotides align to TRBD2. The CDR3 has 18 residues. The ends lost 2 bases at V and 2 bases at J; junction bases unmatched: 13. Germline values: CDR1 SGDLS, CDR2 YYNGEE.

This chain links TRBV6-1 with TRBJ2-3; D not resolved. The CDR3 runs to 13 residues. Germline assignment: CDR1 MNHNS and CDR2 SASEGT. Trimming removed 2 bases at V and 8 bases at J, with 11 bases between. The DNA for the CDR3 is TGTGCCAGCAGTGAATCTCCACCAGGTACGCAGTATTTT. This gives the protein CASSESPPGTQYF.

The chain has TRBV7-4 and TRBJ1-2, with D perhaps matching TRBD1 (5 bases). The CDR3 runs 16 residues. V lost 4 bases and J 2 bases, leaving 17 bases between the germline ends. In germline, CDR1 is SGHVT, CDR2 SQSDAQ. CDR3 sequence: CASSSLGRGRNYGYTF. The CDR3 nucleotides read TGTGCCAGCAGCTCCTTAGGGCGGGGGAGGAACTATGGCTACACCTTC.

The CDR3 nucleotides read TGTGCCAGCAGCGTAGACTTCTCAGGGGGCCGGGAGCAGTACTTC. This gives the protein CASSVDFSGGREQYF. V is TRBV9 and J is TRBJ2-7; 8 nucleotides match TRBD1. The CDR3 runs to 15 residues. Trimming took 0 bases from V and 7 from J; bases not matched to a gene: 9. Germline assignment: CDR1 SGDLS and CDR2 YYNGEE.

The V gene is TRBV5-4, the J gene TRBJ1-4; D might be TRBD1 (5 bases). The CDR3 extends over 14 amino acids. With 7 bases removed from V and 4 bases from J, the gap between germline ends came to 14 bases. From germline, CDR1 is SGHNT and CDR2 YYREEE (reference sequence). CDR3 sequence: CASGLTANNEKLFF. The CDR3 DNA reads as TGTGCCAGCGGCCTGACAGCTAATAATGAAAAACTGTTTTTT.

The chain recombines TRBV5-1 with TRBJ1-1, with unresolved D. Looked up from germline, CDR1 is SGHRS and CDR2 is YFSETQ. Trimming left V 2 bases short and J 1 base short, with 9 bases between. This CDR3 has 14 residues. The chain's CDR3 is CASSLEPGNTEAFF. The CDR3, as DNA: TGCGCCAGCAGCTTAGAGCCCGGGAACACTGAAGCTTTCTTT.

This chain connects TRBV2 to TRBJ1-2; D is unclear. This CDR3 comprises 13 residues. The ends were cut back, 2 bases at V and 4 bases at J, with 8 bases in the middle. Germline V gene data show CDR1 as SNHLY and CDR2 as FYNNEI. The CDR3 here is CASSEYPLYGYTF. The CDR3 DNA is TGTGCCAGCAGTGAATATCCCCTCTATGGCTACACCTTC.

V and J are TRBV27 and TRBJ2-7; 11 nucleotides line up with TRBD2. J lost 0 bases, V lost 5 bases, and 3 bases had no gene match. CDR1 and CDR2 from the germline V gene are MNHEY and SMNVEV (reference sequence). The CDR3 is 15 amino acids. This CDR3 is CASSEGTSGSYEQYF. CDR3 in DNA: TGTGCCAGCAGTGAAGGGACTAGCGGCTCCTACGAGCAGTACTTC.

The chain uses TRBV5-1 and TRBJ2-1; TRBD2 is a possible D gene (6 bases). The CDR3 runs 14 residues. The V end was cut by 3 bases, the J end by 2 bases, with 9 bases between. Germline CDR1 reads SGHRS; CDR2 reads YFSETQ. Here the CDR3 reads CASSWAGPYNEQFF. CDR3 bases: TGCGCCAGCAGCTGGGCGGGGCCCTACAATGAGCAGTTCTTC.

The chain uses TRBV4-1 and TRBJ2-7, with D unresolved. The V end lost 2 bases, the J end lost 5 bases, and 10 bases lay between the germline ends. CDR1 MGHRA and CDR2 YSYEKL come from the germline V gene. The CDR3 length is 13 residues. The CDR3 spells CASSQYSLDEQYF. Here the CDR3 DNA reads TGCGCCAGCAGCCAATACTCTCTGGACGAGCAGTACTTC.

This sequence joins TRBV2 and TRBJ1-5, with TRBD1 as a possible D gene (5 bases). The CDR3 runs to 11 residues. Germline assignment: CDR1 SNHLY and CDR2 FYNNEI. Trimming took off 11 bases at V and 4 bases at J, with 9 bases between the two ends. CDR3: CASGVNQPQHF. CDR3 DNA: TGTGCCTCGGGGGTAAATCAGCCCCAGCATTTT. Full variable domain (outside the CDR3, taken from reference TRBV2 and TRBJ1-5): EPEVTQTPSHQVTQMGQEVILRCVPISNHLYFYWYRQILGQKVEFLVSFYNNEISEKSEIFDDQFSVERPDGSNFTLKIRSTKLEDSAMYFCASGVNQPQHFGDGTRLSIL.

CDR3 nucleotides: TGCGCCAGCAGCCCGATGGGCCGGGGACAGGGGTCCCACGAGCAGTACTTC. This sequence encodes CASSPMGRGQGSHEQYF. The gene calls are TRBV5-1 and TRBJ2-7, with 10 bases lining up with TRBD1. This CDR3 spans 17 amino acids. The J segment lost 5 bases and the V segment lost 4 bases, leaving 15 bases of the junction unmatched. CDR1 is SGHRS, CDR2 YFSETQ, per germline.

The rearrangement uses TRBV5-5 and TRBJ2-7, with D unresolved. The germline CDR1 and CDR2 sequences are SGHKS and YYEKEE (reference sequence). This CDR3 has 13 residues. With 0 bases removed from V and 1 base from J, the gap between germline ends came to 5 bases. The chain's CDR3 is CASSLASSYEQYF. Written as DNA, the CDR3 is TGTGCCAGCAGCTTGGCTTCTTCCTACGAGCAGTACTTC.

The J gene is TRBJ1-1, the V gene TRBV7-3; D perhaps matches TRBD1 (5 bases). CDR1 is SGHTA, CDR2 FQGTGA, per germline. The V gene lost 5 bases and the J gene lost 4 bases, with 11 bases spanning the gap. The CDR3 length is 13 residues. This CDR3 reads CASSLGAGTEAFF. The CDR3 bases are TGTGCCAGCAGCCTTGGGGCAGGCACTGAAGCTTTCTTT. Full variable domain (rest looked up from reference TRBV7-3 and TRBJ1-1): GAGVSQTPSNKVTEKGKYVELRCDPISGHTALYWYRQSLGQGPEFLIYFQGTGAADDSGLPNDRFFAVRPEGSVSTLKIQRTERGDSAVYLCASSLGAGTEAFFGQGTRLTVV.

The chain carries TRBV5-1 and TRBJ2-7, with 7 bases aligning to TRBD1. V was clipped by 4 bases and J by 3 bases; unmatched bases: 7. From germline, CDR1 is SGHRS and CDR2 YFSETQ. The CDR3 covers 14 residues. CDR3 protein: CASSSDRVDYEQYF. In DNA, the CDR3 is TGCGCCAGCAGCAGCGACAGGGTGGACTACGAGCAGTACTTC.

In DNA form, the CDR3 reads TGTGCCAGCAGCGGGACAGAGACAGCGGATGGCTACACCTTC. Translation gives CASSGTETADGYTF. The chain employs TRBV21-1 and TRBJ1-2; no check of the table's D call, TRBD1, against the DNA was made. TRBV21-1 is tagged as a pseudogene. The CDR3 is 14 amino acids.

The rearrangement joins TRBV18 to TRBJ2-5; 7 bases fit TRBD1. The J segment lost 3 bases and the V segment lost 0 bases, leaving 1 base of the junction unmatched. Looked up from germline, CDR1 is KGHSH and CDR2 is LQKENI. The CDR3 covers 14 residues. CDR3 sequence reads: CASSPPTGEETQYF. CDR3 in DNA: TGTGCCAGCTCACCACCCACAGGGGAAGAGACCCAGTACTTC.

The chain carries TRBV4-2 and TRBJ1-5, with D uncertain. The CDR3 consists of 15 residues. V was trimmed by 1 base and J by 3 bases, leaving 10 bases between them. From germline, CDR1 is LGHNA and CDR2 YNFKEQ. This CDR3 reads CASSQAGLPNQPQHF. CDR3 bases: TGTGCCAGCAGCCAAGCGGGTCTCCCCAATCAGCCCCAGCATTTT.

This chain joins TRBV10-3 and TRBJ1-2; D is ambiguous. Germline CDR1 is ENHRY and CDR2 is SYGVKD. This CDR3 is built from 12 residues. Trimming left V 3 bases short and J 4 bases short, with 6 bases between. The CDR3, as DNA: TGTGCCATCAGTGATAGCGTCTATGGCTACACCTTC. Its protein is CAISDSVYGYTF.

The J gene is TRBJ2-2, the V gene TRBV4-2; tentatively, D is TRBD1 (5 bases). CDR1 is LGHNA and CDR2 is YNFKEQ in the germline V gene. Trimming left V 6 bases short and J 6 bases short, with 14 bases between. CDR3 length: 14 residues. The CDR3 sequence is CASSLDSSAGELFF. The DNA of the CDR3 is TGTGCCAGCAGTCTTGACAGCTCGGCCGGGGAGCTGTTTTTT.

The V call is TRBV9, the J call TRBJ1-2, with TRBD1 as a possible D gene (6 bases). V was pared by 0 bases and J by 2 bases, with 11 bases between. CDR1 is SGDLS and CDR2 is YYNGEE in the germline V gene. This CDR3 contains 15 residues. The CDR3, as DNA: TGTGCCAGCAGCGTAGAAGACAGGCAAAACTATGGCTACACCTTC. This gives the protein CASSVEDRQNYGYTF.